The 25 T cell receptor beta chains below all came from one sample that was sequenced in a study of regulatory T cells in long-lasting Graves disease (dated by TCRdb to 2020 to 2022). Library prep was done by multiplex PCR. The sequencing machine was an Illumina HiSeq 4000. To build TCR beta libraries, CDR3 regions were amplified by Arm-PCR using iRepertoire HTBI primers. The public reads were reprocessed in TCRdb via fastp at Q25 and MiXCR, keeping in-frame beta chains. Identical CDR3 protein sequences are pooled into one entry, listed with their most common genes and DNA. For this sample there are a few hundred thousand distinct CDR3 sequences; over 15% appear just once. About 27% of the sample lies in the top ten. The time point label of this sample denotes: newly diagnosed GD, antithyroid drugs for less than 3 months. For both TCR sequencing and RNA sequencing, RNA was extracted from PBMCs in TRIzol.

These data were likewise used in another study, on T cells in Graves' hyperthyroidism and ophthalmopathy.

The sequenced sample was peripheral blood mononuclear cells (PBMCs), obtained at new diagnosis, from a patient treated with antithyroid drugs. The receptor source for this set is a man aged 35 to 55 with Graves disease. Donor details come from another sample of the same person, matched by shared clones.

This clonotype was recorded at least ten times. The chain employs TRBV3-1 and TRBJ2-7; possible D gene TRBD2, 6 bases. Germline CDR1 reads LGHDT; CDR2 reads YNNKEL (reference sequence). Trimming left V 0 bases short and J 9 bases short, with 12 bases between. The CDR3 spans 13 residues. The CDR3 region is CASSQEGGRSQYF. CDR3 sequence (DNA): TGTGCCAGCAGCCAAGAAGGAGGGCGATCGCAGTACTTC.

The genes are TRBV18 and TRBJ1-1; D is perhaps TRBD1 (5 bases). The V and J ends lost 6 bases and 1 base respectively, with 12 bases between them. Germline V gives CDR1 KGHSH, CDR2 LQKENI. The CDR3 extends over 14 amino acids. CDR3 in amino acids: CASSWARGNTEAFF. The CDR3 DNA is TGTGCCAGCTCTTGGGCGAGGGGGAACACTGAAGCTTTCTTT.

This clonotype was observed many times. The rearrangement links TRBV6-1 to TRBJ1-1; D is ambiguous. The germline V gene encodes CDR1 MNHNS and CDR2 SASEGT. The V end lost 4 bases, the J end lost 14 bases, and 23 bases lay between the germline ends. This CDR3 region has 14 residues. DNA of the CDR3: TGTGCCAGCAGTGTTCTGAGGGCGGTCCCCTCCCCCTTCTTT. This sequence encodes CASSVLRAVPSPFF.

In this sample, this clonotype turned up a few times. A much larger clone sits a single nucleotide away, making a read error possible. The chain recombines TRBV11-2 with TRBJ2-5, with a tentative D call TRBD2 (6 bases). The CDR3 has 14 amino acids. V lost 1 base, J lost 11 bases, and 17 bases lay in between. CDR1 and CDR2 (germline): SGHAT, FQNNGV. The CDR3 loop is CASSLVVRQGGQYF. The CDR3, as DNA: TGTGCCAGCAGCTTAGTAGTGAGGCAGGGAGGTCAGTACTTC. The full variable domain, its missing parts supplied by reference TRBV11-2 and TRBJ2-5, is EAGVAQSPRYKIIEKRQSVAFWCNPISGHATLYWYQQILGQGPKLLIQFQNNGVVDDSQLPKDRFSAERLKGVDSTLKIQPAKLEDSAVYLCASSLVVRQGGQYFGPGTRLLVL.

The chain links TRBV12-3 or TRBV12-4 to TRBJ1-3; a weak D match, TRBD1 (5 bases). The CDR3 loop spans 18 amino acids. With 6 bases removed from V and 0 bases from J, the gap between germline ends came to 21 bases. DNA for the CDR3: TGTGCCAGCAGCCCTAGCGACAGCCTTAGTCCCTCTGGAAACACCATATATTTT. It is translated as CASSPSDSLSPSGNTIYF.

This clonotype was seen at least ten times. The V and J genes are TRBV28 and TRBJ1-2; TRBD1 matches 10 bases. The CDR3 has 14 amino acids. Germline V CDR1 and CDR2: MDHEN, SYDVKM. V lost 6 bases to trimming and J lost 8 bases; unmatched junction nucleotides: 9. The CDR3 reads CASRRDRGSKGYTF. The CDR3 DNA follows: TGTGCCAGCAGACGGGACAGGGGATCGAAGGGCTACACCTTC.

This clonotype has a count of ten or more. The CDR3 reads CASSPQGGATGEQYF. CDR3 DNA sequence: TGTGCCAGCTCACCGCAGGGGGGAGCTACGGGCGAGCAGTACTTC. The chain recombines TRBV18 with TRBJ2-7, with D perhaps TRBD1 (7 bases). The germline V gene has CDR1 KGHSH and CDR2 LQKENI. CDR3 length equals 15 residues. V was trimmed by 3 bases and J by 6 bases, leaving 18 bases between them. Together with reference TRBV18 and TRBJ2-7, the CDR3 gives the full variable domain: NAGVMQNPRHLVRRRGQEARLRCSPMKGHSHVYWYRQLPEEGLKFMVYLQKENIIDESGMPKERFSAEFPKEGPSILRIQQVVRGDSAAYFCASSPQGGATGEQYFGPGTRLTVT.

This clonotype was seen many times. The V and J genes are TRBV20-1 and TRBJ2-1; 12 nucleotides agree with TRBD2. CDR3 length equals 15 residues. Looked up from germline, CDR1 is DFQATT and CDR2 is SNEGSKA (reference sequence). J was trimmed by 3 bases and V by 5 bases; bases with no gene match: 5. CDR3 sequence (DNA): TGCAGTGCTGCTAGCGGGGGGGCCGTCTACAATGAGCAGTTCTTC. Residues: CSAASGGAVYNEQFF.

V is TRBV28 and J is TRBJ1-2; 7 bases agree with TRBD1. V trimming: 3 bases; J trimming: 3 bases; junction bases outside the gene matches: 10. The CDR3 has 16 amino acids. CDR1 and CDR2 (germline): MDHEN, SYDVKM. CDR3: CASSFWTGAFYYGYTF. In nucleotides, the CDR3 is TGTGCCAGCAGTTTCTGGACAGGAGCCTTCTACTATGGCTACACCTTC.

CDR3 nucleotide sequence: TGTGCCAGCAGTCCTCCGACTAGGGTGTACACCGGGGAGCTGTTTTTT. Protein sequence: CASSPPTRVYTGELFF. The gene calls are TRBV6-1 and TRBJ2-2, with D perhaps matching TRBD2 (6 bases). This CDR3 is built from 16 residues. V gave up 5 bases and J gave up 3 bases, with 16 bases separating them. Germline V CDR1 and CDR2: MNHNS, SASEGT.

This clonotype was seen only a few times. This chain uses TRBV4-1 with TRBJ1-2, with a weak D call TRBD1 (5 bases). Germline CDR1 reads MGHRA; CDR2 reads YSYEKL. The V gene lost 4 bases and the J gene lost 2 bases, with 20 bases spanning the gap. CDR3 length: 17 residues. The CDR3 DNA reads as TGCGCCAGCAGCCGTGGGCAGGGCCCTGCGTCGAACTATGGCTACACCTTC. This gives the protein CASSRGQGPASNYGYTF.

This clonotype appeared many times. The chain is built from TRBV20-1 and TRBJ1-6; D might be TRBD1 (5 bases). Trimming took off 3 bases at V and 14 bases at J, with 11 bases between the two ends. The length of the CDR3 is 11 residues. Germline V lookup: CDR1 DFQATT, CDR2 SNEGSKA (reference sequence). This CDR3 reads CSASYRTTLHF. The CDR3 nucleotides are TGCAGTGCTAGTTACAGGACCACCCTCCACTTT.

Ten or more counts support this clonotype. The chain recombines TRBV30 with TRBJ1-1; D perhaps matches TRBD1 (6 bases). Germline V lookup: CDR1 GTSNPN, CDR2 SVGIG (reference sequence). The germline V and J ends were trimmed by 0 bases and 11 bases, with 16 bases remaining between them. The CDR3 is 13 residues long. As DNA, the CDR3 is TGTGCCTGGAGTGTACGGACAGCCACTGGGGCTTTCTTT. Residues: CAWSVRTATGAFF.

V usage is TRBV29-1 and J usage is TRBJ1-5, with a possible D match to TRBD1 (5 bases). Germline CDR1 SQVTM, CDR2 ANQGSEA. CDR3 length: 13 residues. Deletions cut 4 bases from V and 3 bases from J, with 10 bases between. Here the CDR3 DNA reads TGCAGCGTTGGCCGGGGCCTCAATCAGCCCCAGCATTTT. This gives the protein CSVGRGLNQPQHF.

On this clonotype: A far larger clone is only one base removed, so a read error is likely. V and J are TRBV28 and TRBJ2-3, with TRBD1 matching over 8 bases. CDR1 and CDR2 (germline): MDHEN, SYDVKM. The CDR3 contains 14 residues. The CDR3 bases are TGTGCCAGCAGTTTAGCGGGACAGGTCTACGAGCGGTACTTC. Amino acid sequence: CASSLAGQVYERYF.

This clonotype was seen ten or more times. The chain is built from TRBV20-1 and TRBJ2-1, with 8 bases lining up with TRBD2. The germline gives CDR1 DFQATT, CDR2 SNEGSKA (reference sequence). The CDR3 is 13 amino acids. J gave up 9 bases and V 5 bases, and 9 bases lay outside the gene matches. The DNA of the CDR3 is TGCAGTGCTGAGGGCGGGGGGACGGTTGAGCAGTTCTTC. This gives the protein CSAEGGGTVEQFF.

The chain is built from TRBV19 and TRBJ1-2; D perhaps matches TRBD1 (5 bases). Germline loops: CDR1 LNHDA, CDR2 SQIVND (reference sequence). V was cut by 8 bases and J by 3 bases, with 19 bases left in between. The CDR3 sequence is 15 residues long. CDR3 in DNA: TGTGCCAGTCATCCTCCGGGACGGATAGACTATGGCTACACCTTC. Translating gives CASHPPGRIDYGYTF.

This clonotype came up many times. This chain links TRBV5-1 with TRBJ2-3; D remains ambiguous. This CDR3 region has 15 residues. Trimming took 4 bases from V and 6 from J, leaving 18 bases between them. Germline V gene sequence: CDR1 SGHRS, CDR2 YFSETQ. CDR3 loop: CASSLDTDVGDTQYF. CDR3 DNA: TGCGCCAGCAGCCTCGACACGGACGTGGGGGATACGCAGTATTTT.

This clonotype occurred many times. V gene TRBV9 combines with J gene TRBJ2-3; 9 bases agree with TRBD2. This CDR3 is built from 16 residues. Germline V gene lookup returns CDR1 SGDLS and CDR2 YYNGEE. The junction had 12 bases not matched to a gene; V was cut back by 3 bases and J by 7 bases. As DNA, the CDR3 is TGTGCCAGCAGCGATGCCCCCAGCGGGGGGAGGTATACGCAGTATTTT. Translated: CASSDAPSGGRYTQYF.

There are a few counts of this clonotype. CDR3 in DNA: TGTGCCAGCAGCTTTGACAGGGGGGGACAGCCCCAGCATTTT. Its protein is CASSFDRGGQPQHF. The rearrangement links TRBV7-2 to TRBJ1-5; the match to TRBD1 covers 9 bases. The V segment lost 3 bases and the J segment 7 bases; nucleotides outside the gene matches: 4. Germline lookup yields CDR1 SGHTA and CDR2 FQGNSA. This CDR3 contains 14 residues.

This clonotype was counted ten times or more. The chain joins TRBV15 to TRBJ1-5; D is undetermined. The CDR3 length is 15 residues. Trimming cost V 0 bases and J 5 bases, with 11 bases left between them. CDR1 and CDR2 from the germline V gene are LNHNV and YYDKDF (reference sequence). CDR3 bases: TGTGCCACCAGCAGAGATTTAATGATGCATCAGCCCCAGCATTTT. Its protein is CATSRDLMMHQPQHF. Supplemented by reference TRBV15 and TRBJ1-5, the full variable domain reads DAMVIQNPRYQVTQFGKPVTLSCSQTLNHNVMYWYQQKSSQAPKLLFHYYDKDFNNEADTPDNFQSRRPNTSFCFLDIRSPGLGDTAMYLCATSRDLMMHQPQHFGDGTRLSIL.

This clonotype was counted many times. The chain couples TRBV11-3 to TRBJ1-1; 7 bases line up with TRBD1. The CDR3 contains 14 residues. With 4 bases clipped from V and 1 base from J, the junction kept 3 bases outside the gene matches. Germline CDR1 SGHNT, CDR2 YENEEA. This CDR3 reads CASSWGQSNTEAFF. CDR3 in DNA: TGTGCCAGCAGCTGGGGACAGTCGAACACTGAAGCTTTCTTT.

This clonotype showed up many times. The gene calls are TRBV2 and TRBJ2-1; 9 nucleotides line up with TRBD1. Germline V lookup: CDR1 SNHLY, CDR2 FYNNEI. The junction had 4 bases not matched to a gene; V was cut back by 6 bases and J by 10 bases. The length of the CDR3 is 12 residues. The CDR3 DNA reads TGTGCCAGCAGGCAGGGGACAGGGGAGCAGTTCTTC. As protein: CASRQGTGEQFF.

This chain links TRBV19 with TRBJ2-5; weak D call: TRBD2 (6 bases). V was clipped by 1 base and J by 5 bases, with 14 bases between them. Looked up from germline, CDR1 is LNHDA and CDR2 is SQIVND (reference sequence). This CDR3 contains 15 residues. In nucleotides, the CDR3 is TGTGCCAGTAGTATAGGACTAGTCGCCGGGGAGACCCAGTACTTC. This gives the protein CASSIGLVAGETQYF.

This clonotype was counted many times. The genes are TRBV18 and TRBJ1-1; no clear D. Trimming pared 5 bases from V and 3 bases from J, leaving 16 bases between. CDR3 length: 15 amino acids. Germline values: CDR1 KGHSH, CDR2 LQKENI. The CDR3 loop reads CASSFYSHPDTEAFF. The CDR3 coding sequence is TGTGCCAGCTCATTTTACAGCCACCCGGACACTGAAGCTTTCTTT.